A selection of T cell receptor beta chains follows, all from one sample in a study of control samples from healthy donors and cancer patients. The table came from immunoSEQ multiplex PCR; TCRdb's copy has only in-frame clones and leaves some out. The sample gives more than 140,000 clones, more than 80% of which show up once; approximately 7% is in the top ten. What was sequenced was blood. Every receptor here comes from a man younger than 35 in good health. CDR3s include the opening cysteine and the closing phenylalanine or tryptophan. The D gene is left open where the match is weak. A row's size may be missing; if present it is once, few, many or a size class.

d_gene	abundance	v_gene	j_gene	len	CDR3aa	CDR3nt
NA	NA	TRBV5-5	TRBJ2-3	13	CASSLGDGDTQYF	TGTGCCAGCAGCTTGGGGGATGGGGATACGCAGTATTTT
NA	NA	TRBV7-6	TRBJ1-1	12	CASSPGGTEAFF	TGTGCCAGCAGCCCCGGGGGGACTGAAGCTTTCTTT
TRBD1	NA	TRBV6-6	TRBJ1-3	15	CASRPTGGSGNTIYF	TGTGCCAGCAGACCCACAGGGGGCTCTGGAAACACCATATATTTT
NA	NA	TRBV7-9	TRBJ1-3	15	CASSRETVTGNTIYF	TGTGCCAGCAGCCGAGAGACTGTAACTGGAAACACCATATATTTT
TRBD1	few	TRBV3-1/TRBV3-2	TRBJ2-3	13	CASSPRQGDTQYF	TGTGCCAGCAGCCCGAGACAGGGGGATACGCAGTATTTT
NA	NA	TRBV2	TRBJ1-3	13	CASMWQTEGTIYF	TGTGCCAGCATGTGGCAAACGGAAGGCACCATATATTTT
NA	NA	TRBV9	TRBJ1-2	14	CASSVGDSNYGYTF	TGTGCCAGCAGCGTAGGAGACAGCAACTATGGCTACACCTTC
NA	NA	TRBV7-3	TRBJ2-3	13	CASSPMVGDTQYF	TGTGCCAGCAGTCCGATGGTTGGAGATACGCAGTATTTT
NA	NA	TRBV18	TRBJ2-7	13	CASSPGVAYEQYF	TGTGCCAGCTCACCAGGGGTTGCCTACGAGCAGTACTTC
TRBD1	NA	TRBV20-1	TRBJ1-2	15	CSASQIQGVTYGYTF	TGCAGTGCTAGTCAAATACAGGGGGTGACCTATGGCTACACCTTC
TRBD1	NA	TRBV2	TRBJ2-7	13	CASIKDRDNEQYF	TGTGCCAGCATAAAGGACAGGGACAACGAGCAGTACTTC
TRBD1	NA	TRBV19	TRBJ1-5	17	CASSIRSAGGENQPQHF	TGTGCCAGTAGTATCAGGTCTGCAGGGGGGGAAAATCAGCCCCAGCATTTT
NA	NA	TRBV2	TRBJ2-5	14	CASSERNRALTQYF	TGTGCCAGCAGTGAAAGGAACAGAGCCCTAACCCAGTACTTC
NA	few	TRBV6-1	TRBJ1-4	15	CASSEAAGKNEKLFF	TGTGCCAGCAGTGAAGCAGCAGGAAAAAATGAAAAACTGTTTTTT
NA	NA	TRBV14	TRBJ2-7	16	CASSQDGPGSTYEQYF	TGTGCCAGCAGCCAAGATGGTCCAGGGAGTACCTACGAGCAGTACTTC
NA	NA	TRBV6-5	TRBJ1-2	15	CASSYRGGAYYGYTF	TGTGCCAGCAGTTACAGGGGGGGGGCGTACTATGGCTACACCTTC
NA	NA	TRBV28	TRBJ2-7	14	CASSLLRGPYEQYF	TGTGCCAGCAGTTTGCTTCGGGGGCCCTACGAGCAGTACTTC
NA	NA	TRBV6-5	TRBJ1-1	15	CASSPWRGENTEAFF	TGTGCCAGCAGTCCATGGAGGGGGGAGAACACTGAAGCTTTCTTT
NA	NA	TRBV21-1	TRBJ2-7	15	CASSLPRPTSYEQYF	TGTGCCAGCAGCCTACCACGGCCCACCTCCTACGAGCAGTACTTC
TRBD1	once	TRBV19	TRBJ1-4	14	CASSLDRGIEKLFF	TGTGCCAGTAGCCTGGACAGGGGGATCGAAAAACTGTTTTTT
NA	once	TRBV10-3	TRBJ2-1	15	CAISERTLSYNEQFF	TGTGCCATCAGTGAGAGGACACTGTCCTACAATGAGCAGTTCTTC
NA	once	TRBV7-9	TRBJ2-5	15	CASSFSGGDQETQYF	TGTGCCAGCAGCTTTTCAGGGGGGGACCAAGAGACCCAGTACTTC
NA	NA	TRBV6-2/TRBV6-3	TRBJ1-2	13	CASSYPTGYGYTF	TGTGCCAGCAGTTATCCGACGGGCTATGGCTACACCTTC
TRBD1	NA	TRBV3-1/TRBV3-2	TRBJ1-1	14	CASSHGTGGAEAFF	TGTGCCAGCAGCCACGGGACAGGGGGCGCTGAAGCTTTCTTT
NA	NA	TRBV4-1	TRBJ1-3	17	CASSQDLPGPTGNTIYF	TGCGCCAGCAGCCAAGATTTGCCAGGGCCGACTGGAAACACCATATATTTT
TRBD2	NA	TRBV28	TRBJ2-3	17	CASSPRLAGGISNTQYF	TGTGCCAGCAGTCCCCGACTAGCGGGGGGGATTTCAAATACGCAGTATTTT
NA	NA	TRBV6-6	TRBJ1-2	13	CASTTGINYGYTF	TGTGCCAGCACCACAGGCATTAACTATGGCTACACCTTC
NA	NA	TRBV14	TRBJ1-6	16	CASSQDVAGAGSPLHF	TGTGCCAGCAGCCAAGATGTGGCGGGGGCTGGCTCACCCCTCCACTTT
NA	NA	TRBV5-1	TRBJ2-6	16	CASSSTPSGGANVLTF	TGCGCCAGCAGCTCCACCCCGTCTGGTGGGGCCAACGTCCTGACTTTC
NA	NA	TRBV7-2	TRBJ1-1	15	CASSLGTQLNTEAFF	TGTGCCAGCAGCTTGGGGACACAACTGAACACTGAAGCTTTCTTT
NA	NA	TRBV5-1	TRBJ2-7	14	CASSFSPGTYEQYF	TGCGCCAGCAGCTTCTCCCCGGGAACCTACGAGCAGTACTTC
TRBD1	NA	TRBV13	TRBJ1-3	15	CASSLDRGFGNTIYF	TGTGCCAGCAGCTTAGACAGGGGGTTCGGAAACACCATATATTTT
TRBD1	NA	TRBV19	TRBJ1-4	13	CASSINRGEKLFF	TGTGCCAGTAGTATAAACAGGGGTGAAAAACTGTTTTTT
NA	NA	TRBV6-5	TRBJ1-6	16	CASSYSFLRANSPLHF	TGTGCCAGCAGTTACTCGTTTCTACGGGCCAATTCACCCCTCCACTTT
NA	few	TRBV4-1	TRBJ2-7	15	CASSQDTLSSYEQYF	TGCGCCAGCAGCCAAGACACCCTCAGCTCCTACGAGCAGTACTTC
NA	NA	TRBV7-2	TRBJ1-2	16	CASSLGWADSNYGYTF	TGTGCCAGCAGCTTAGGGTGGGCAGATAGTAACTATGGCTACACCTTC
NA	NA	TRBV5-1	TRBJ2-7	13	CASRVVGDYEQYF	TGCGCCAGCAGGGTAGTCGGCGACTACGAGCAGTACTTC
NA	once	TRBV21-1	TRBJ1-2	17	CASSGWTGGETNYGYTF	TGTGCCAGCAGCGGTTGGACAGGGGGCGAGACTAACTATGGCTACACCTTC
NA	NA	TRBV5-1	TRBJ2-1	15	CASSLEGKGYNEQFF	TGCGCCAGCAGCTTGGAAGGGAAGGGGTACAATGAGCAGTTCTTC
NA	NA	TRBV28	TRBJ2-5	13	CASSSWKGETQYF	TGTGCCAGCAGTTCTTGGAAGGGGGAGACCCAGTACTTC